This T cell receptor beta chain was found in a study of T cells expressing NK-cell markers (dated by TCRdb to the early 2020s). Turning to the overall study: In sorted CD3+CD56+NKG2C+, CD3+CD56+NKG2C- and CD3+CD56-NKG2C+ T-cell subsets from several donors, TCR beta-chain repertoires were profiled. Randomly selected healthy volunteers, three men and five women, were used as the eight sequenced donors. Illumina HiSeq 2000/2500, MiSeq or NextSeq was used to sequence libraries as 2 x 150 bp reads. Seven of the eight sequenced donors were HCMV-seropositive and one was HCMV-seronegative. Overall study results and their limits: Those dominant clonotypes were again the most abundant among CD3+CD56-NKG2C+ cells in a handful of donors, at roughly 28.3-65%. In more than 5 donors, the dominant CD3+CD56+NKG2C+ clonotypes ranked among the top 10 CD8+ clonotypes, making up roughly 1.0-7.0% of CD8+ T cells. Whether the expanded NKG2C-expressing T cell clones were specific for HCMV antigens remained unclear.

On this clonotype itself: Its antigen remains undetermined.

The sample was run on an Illumina HiSeq 2000. The TCR beta cDNA libraries were made using 5'RACE template switching, a step that added both a universal primer site and unique molecular identifiers. Priming for cDNA synthesis came from the TCR beta constant segment, and two successive PCR amplification steps followed. In the paper's pipeline: MIGEC handled demultiplexing of the reads and grouping by UMI, while MiTCR was used to assemble and quantify clonotypes. To exclude erroneous sequences, any TCR cDNA sequence not supported by at least two reads was discarded. The tcR package was used for downstream repertoire analysis, and clonotypes were matched between fractions using CDR3 nucleotide sequence together with V segment. VDJmatch was used to annotate antigen specificity against VDJdb, with one amino acid substitution in CDR3 allowed. TCRdb reprocessed the public reads and reports one entry per CDR3 protein sequence, without DNA. These V and J calls derive from TCRdb rather than the authors' analysis. The sample table gives 550,000 or so distinct CDR3 sequences. Around 3.3% of the sample comes from the top ten.

For CDR1 and CDR2, the germline V gene (reference sequence) lists SEHNR and FQNEAQ. The CDR3 contains 13 residues, cysteine and phenylalanine counted. No DNA is given. HCMV serostatus was determined by detecting HCMV-specific IgG in serum with a commercial ELISA kit. Ficoll density gradient centrifugation was used to isolate peripheral blood mononuclear cells from blood. Rearrangement joined TRBV7-9 to TRBJ2-1. The clonotype was recovered from a man aged 18-30 years in good health. Donor details come from another sample of the same person, matched by shared clones. The sample comprised blood T cells: a sorted CD56 or NKG2C T cell subset, CD4+ or CD8+ T cells, or bulk PBMC T cells (not recorded which). The CDR3 is CASSLGVLDEQFF.